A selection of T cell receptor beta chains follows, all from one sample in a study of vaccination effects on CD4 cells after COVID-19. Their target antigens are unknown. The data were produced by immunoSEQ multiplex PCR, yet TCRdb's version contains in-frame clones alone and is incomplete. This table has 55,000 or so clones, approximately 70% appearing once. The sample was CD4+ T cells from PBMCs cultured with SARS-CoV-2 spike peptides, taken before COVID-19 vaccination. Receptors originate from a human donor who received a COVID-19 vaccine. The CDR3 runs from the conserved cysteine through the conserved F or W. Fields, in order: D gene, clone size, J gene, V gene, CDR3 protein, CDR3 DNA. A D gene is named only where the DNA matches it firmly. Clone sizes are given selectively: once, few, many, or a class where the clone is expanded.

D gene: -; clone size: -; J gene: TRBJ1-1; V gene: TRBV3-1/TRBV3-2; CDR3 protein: CASSPTGTENTEAFF; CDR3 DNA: TGTGCCAGCAGCCCTACAGGGACGGAAAACACTGAAGCTTTCTTT
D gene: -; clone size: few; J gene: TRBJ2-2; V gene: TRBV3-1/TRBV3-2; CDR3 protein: CASSAANTGELFF; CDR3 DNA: TGTGCCAGCAGCGCAGCGAACACCGGGGAGCTGTTTTTT
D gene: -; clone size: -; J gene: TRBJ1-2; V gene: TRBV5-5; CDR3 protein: CASNSNNSNNYGYTF; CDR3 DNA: TGTGCCAGCAACTCTAATAACTCCAATAACTATGGCTACACCTTC
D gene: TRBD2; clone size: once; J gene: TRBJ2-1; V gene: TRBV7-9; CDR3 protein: CASSPGGDEQFF; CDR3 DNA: TGTGCCAGCAGCCCTGGGGGGGATGAGCAGTTCTTC
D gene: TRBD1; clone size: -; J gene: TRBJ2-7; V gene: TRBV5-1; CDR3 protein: CASSLGGQDYEQYF; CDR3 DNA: TGCGCCAGCAGCTTGGGGGGACAGGACTACGAGCAGTACTTC
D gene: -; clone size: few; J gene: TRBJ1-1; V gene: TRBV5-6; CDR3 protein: CASSNDPLNTEAFF; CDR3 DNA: TGTGCCAGCAGCAATGACCCCCTGAACACTGAAGCTTTCTTT
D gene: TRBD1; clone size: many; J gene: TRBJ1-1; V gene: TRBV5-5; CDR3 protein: CASSFSGGGGTEAFF; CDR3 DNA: TGTGCCAGCAGCTTCTCAGGGGGCGGGGGGACTGAAGCTTTCTTT
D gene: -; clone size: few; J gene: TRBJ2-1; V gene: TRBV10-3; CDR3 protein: CAISEGGTTHNEQFF; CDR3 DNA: TGTGCCATCAGTGAGGGGGGTACTACCCACAATGAGCAGTTCTTC
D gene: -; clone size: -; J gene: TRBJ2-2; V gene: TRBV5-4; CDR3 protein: CASSLREAGELFF; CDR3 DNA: TGTGCCAGCAGCTTGCGGGAAGCCGGGGAGCTGTTTTTT
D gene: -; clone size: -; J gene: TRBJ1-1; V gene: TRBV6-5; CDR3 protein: CASRLRGTEAFF; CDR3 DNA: TGTGCCAGCAGGCTGAGGGGGACTGAAGCTTTCTTT
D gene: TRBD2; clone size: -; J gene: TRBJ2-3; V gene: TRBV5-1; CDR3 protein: CASSFSSGRADTQYF; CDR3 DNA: TGCGCCAGCAGCTTTTCTAGCGGGAGGGCAGATACGCAGTATTTT
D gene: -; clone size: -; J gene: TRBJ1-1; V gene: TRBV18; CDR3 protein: CASSPGGIPLTEAFF; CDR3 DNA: TGTGCCAGCTCACCGGGCGGAATTCCGCTCACTGAAGCTTTCTTT
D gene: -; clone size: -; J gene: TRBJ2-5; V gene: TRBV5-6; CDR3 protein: CASSLDSGQYF; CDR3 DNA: TGTGCCAGCAGCTTGGATAGTGGCCAGTACTTC
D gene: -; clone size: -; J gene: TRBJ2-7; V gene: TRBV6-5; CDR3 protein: CASSSSGGPYYEQYF; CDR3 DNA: -
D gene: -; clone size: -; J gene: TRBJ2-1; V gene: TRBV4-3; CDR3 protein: CASSQGGPGRYNEQFF; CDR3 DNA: TGCGCCAGCAGCCAAGGTGGACCCGGTCGCTACAATGAGCAGTTCTTC
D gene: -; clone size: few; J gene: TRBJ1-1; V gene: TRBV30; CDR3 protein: CAWAGQGEYAEAFF; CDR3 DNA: TGTGCCTGGGCCGGGCAGGGAGAATACGCTGAAGCTTTCTTT
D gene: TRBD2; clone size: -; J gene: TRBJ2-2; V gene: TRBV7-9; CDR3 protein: CASSFGLARNTGELFF; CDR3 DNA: TGTGCCAGCAGCTTCGGACTAGCGAGGAACACCGGGGAGCTGTTTTTT
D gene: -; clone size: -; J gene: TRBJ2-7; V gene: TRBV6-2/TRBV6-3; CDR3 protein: CASSSSGFHEQYF; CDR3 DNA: TGTGCCAGCAGTTCGTCAGGGTTCCACGAGCAGTACTTC
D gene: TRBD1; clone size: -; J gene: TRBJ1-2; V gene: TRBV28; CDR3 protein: CATQTRTGQTLLYGYTF; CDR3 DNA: TGTGCCACCCAAACCCGAACGGGACAGACTTTACTCTATGGCTACACCTTC
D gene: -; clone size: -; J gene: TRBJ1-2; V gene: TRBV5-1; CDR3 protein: CASSLATTDYGYTF; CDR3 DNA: TGCGCCAGCAGCTTGGCCACGACAGACTATGGCTACACCTTC
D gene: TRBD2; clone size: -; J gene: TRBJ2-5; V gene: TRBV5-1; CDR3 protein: CASSPGLEVGETQYF; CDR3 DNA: TGCGCCAGCAGCCCGGGACTAGAGGTTGGAGAGACCCAGTACTTC
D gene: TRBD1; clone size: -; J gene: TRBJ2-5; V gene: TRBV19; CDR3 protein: CASNRGGQGGETQYF; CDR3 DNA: TGTGCCAGTAACCGTGGCGGACAGGGTGGGGAGACCCAGTACTTC
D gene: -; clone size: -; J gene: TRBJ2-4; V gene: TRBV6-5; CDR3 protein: CASRFRQGAKNIQYF; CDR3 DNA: TGTGCCAGCCGGTTCCGGCAGGGAGCCAAAAACATTCAGTACTTC
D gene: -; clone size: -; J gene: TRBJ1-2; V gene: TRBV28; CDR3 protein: CASRDGMGGLAPYGYTF; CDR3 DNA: TGTGCCAGCAGGGACGGTATGGGGGGGCTCGCCCCCTATGGCTACACCTTC
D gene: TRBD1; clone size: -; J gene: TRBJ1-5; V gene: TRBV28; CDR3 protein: CASSPGQGFQPQHF; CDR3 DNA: TGTGCCAGCAGCCCGGGACAGGGCTTCCAGCCCCAGCATTTT
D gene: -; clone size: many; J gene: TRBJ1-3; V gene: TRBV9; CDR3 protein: CASSVGDGNTIYF; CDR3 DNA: TGTGCCAGCAGCGTGGGGGATGGAAACACCATATATTTT
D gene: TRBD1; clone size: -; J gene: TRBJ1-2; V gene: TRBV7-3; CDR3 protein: CASRPGQGNYGYTF; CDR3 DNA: TGTGCCAGCAGACCCGGACAGGGTAACTATGGCTACACCTTC
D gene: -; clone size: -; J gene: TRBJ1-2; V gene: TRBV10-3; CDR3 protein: CAISESISGYGYGYTF; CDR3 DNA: TGTGCCATCAGTGAGTCGATTTCAGGGTACGGCTATGGCTACACCTTC
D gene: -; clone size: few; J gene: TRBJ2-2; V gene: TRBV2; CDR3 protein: CASRREVTGELFF; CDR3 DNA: TGTGCCAGCAGGCGCGAGGTTACCGGGGAGCTGTTTTTT
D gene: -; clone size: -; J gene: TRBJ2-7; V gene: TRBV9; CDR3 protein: CASSVGQPYEQYF; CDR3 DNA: TGTGCCAGCAGCGTAGGGCAGCCCTACGAGCAGTACTTC
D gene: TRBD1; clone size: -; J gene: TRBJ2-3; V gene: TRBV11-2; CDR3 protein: CASSPLGQGLTDTQYF; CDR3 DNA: TGTGCCAGCAGCCCCCTGGGACAGGGGCTGACAGATACGCAGTATTTT
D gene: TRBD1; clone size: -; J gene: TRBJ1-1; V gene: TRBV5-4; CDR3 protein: CASSPDWDRNTEAFF; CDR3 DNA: TGTGCCAGCAGCCCAGACTGGGACAGGAACACTGAAGCTTTCTTT
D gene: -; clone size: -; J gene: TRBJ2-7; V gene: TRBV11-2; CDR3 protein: CASSLVGRLSYEQYF; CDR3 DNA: TGTGCCAGCAGCTTAGTGGGCAGGCTCTCCTACGAGCAGTACTTC
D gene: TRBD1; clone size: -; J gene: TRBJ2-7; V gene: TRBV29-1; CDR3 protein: CSVGTGFLGTYEQYF; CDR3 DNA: TGCAGCGTCGGGACAGGGTTCCTTGGAACCTACGAGCAGTACTTC
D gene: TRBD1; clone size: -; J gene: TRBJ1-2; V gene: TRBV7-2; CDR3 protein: CASSLGQGARGYTF; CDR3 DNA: TGTGCCAGCAGCTTGGGACAGGGGGCTCGGGGCTACACCTTC
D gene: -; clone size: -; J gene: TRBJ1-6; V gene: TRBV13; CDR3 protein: CASSLGDISPLHF; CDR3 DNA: TGTGCCAGCAGCTTAGGCGACATTTCACCCCTCCACTTT
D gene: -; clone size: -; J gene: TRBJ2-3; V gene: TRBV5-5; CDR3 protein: CASSLHPADTQYF; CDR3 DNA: TGTGCCAGCAGCTTGCACCCCGCAGATACGCAGTATTTT
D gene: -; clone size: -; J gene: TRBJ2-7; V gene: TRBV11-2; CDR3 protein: CASSQSGRGTLEQYF; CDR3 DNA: TGTGCCAGCAGCCAAAGTGGCCGGGGGACCCTAGAGCAGTACTTC
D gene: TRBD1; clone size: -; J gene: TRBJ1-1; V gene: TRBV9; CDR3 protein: CASQQGAWTEAFF; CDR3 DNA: TGTGCCAGTCAACAGGGGGCATGGACTGAAGCTTTCTTT
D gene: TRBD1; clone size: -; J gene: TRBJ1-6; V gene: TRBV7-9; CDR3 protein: CASGQGDSPLHF; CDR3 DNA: TGTGCCAGCGGACAGGGAGATTCACCCCTCCACTTT
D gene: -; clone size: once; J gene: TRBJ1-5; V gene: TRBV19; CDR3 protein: CASSIGGGLPQHF; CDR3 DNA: TGTGCCAGTAGTATTGGGGGCGGCTTGCCCCAGCATTTT
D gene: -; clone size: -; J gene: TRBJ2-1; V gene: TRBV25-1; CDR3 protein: CASSAFDEQFF; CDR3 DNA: TGTGCCAGCAGTGCGTTCGATGAGCAGTTCTTC
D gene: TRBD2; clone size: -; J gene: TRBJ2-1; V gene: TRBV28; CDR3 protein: CASSLTSGGNEQFF; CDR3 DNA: TGTGCCAGCAGCCTGACTAGCGGGGGTAATGAGCAGTTCTTC
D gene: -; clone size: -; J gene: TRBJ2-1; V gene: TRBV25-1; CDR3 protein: CASSELGPSNEQFF; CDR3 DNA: TGTGCCAGCAGTGAGTTGGGACCGAGCAATGAGCAGTTCTTC
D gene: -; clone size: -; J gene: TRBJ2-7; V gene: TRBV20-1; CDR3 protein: CSASSPAEQYF; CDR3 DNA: TGCAGTGCTAGTAGCCCAGCCGAGCAGTACTTC
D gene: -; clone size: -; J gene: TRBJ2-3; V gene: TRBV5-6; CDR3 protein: CASSLGADTQYF; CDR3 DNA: TGTGCCAGCAGCCTCGGGGCTGATACGCAGTATTTT
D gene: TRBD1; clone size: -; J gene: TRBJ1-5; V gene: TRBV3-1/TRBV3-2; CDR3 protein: CASSATGIGYDNQPQHF; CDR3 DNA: TGTGCCAGCAGTGCGACAGGGATCGGGTATGACAATCAGCCCCAGCATTTT
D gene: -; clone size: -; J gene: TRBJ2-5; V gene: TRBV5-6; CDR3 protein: CASRRAGVEWGHF; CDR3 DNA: TGTGCCAGCCGCCGGGCGGGCGTTGAGTGGGGCCACTTC
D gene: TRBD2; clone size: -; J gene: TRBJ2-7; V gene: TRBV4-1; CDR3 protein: CASSQRGLAAPYEQYF; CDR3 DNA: TGCGCCAGCAGCCAGCGGGGGTTAGCGGCCCCCTACGAGCAGTACTTC
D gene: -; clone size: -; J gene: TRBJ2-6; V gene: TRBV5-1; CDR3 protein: CASSLGGDSGANVLTF; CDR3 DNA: TGCGCCAGCAGCTTGGGGGGCGACTCTGGGGCCAACGTCCTGACTTTC
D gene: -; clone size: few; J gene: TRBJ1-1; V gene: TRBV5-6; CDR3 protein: CASSFGPTEAFF; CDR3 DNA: TGTGCCAGCAGCTTCGGACCTACTGAAGCTTTCTTT